The entry that follows covers one TCR beta chain sequence. Its antigen is not identified. TCRdb re-called the 5' RACE reads with MiXCR, one entry per CDR3 protein. Here the sample spans some 320,000 distinct CDR3 sequences, roughly an eighth being singletons. Germline assignment: CDR1 ENHRY and CDR2 SYGVKD. CDR3 length: 11 amino acids. The V gene end was trimmed by 11 bases and the J gene end by 13 bases; junction bases not matched to a gene: 7. This sample was included in a study of T-cell memory formation after mild COVID-19. Study outcomes and limitations: Day 15 to 85 contractors were CD4/CD8 balanced; later expanders leaned CD4+.

V is TRBV10-3 and J is TRBJ2-1; 11 bases match TRBD2. Sequenced: PBMCs or a T cell subset sorted from them (not recorded which). The sequence was collected from a man in his late teens or twenties who had mild COVID-19 (a few samples of this study predate the infection). Cell type and time point are not known. In DNA, the CDR3 is TGTGCCTCGGGACTAGCGGCGGAACAGTTCTTC. This translates into CASGLAAEQFF.